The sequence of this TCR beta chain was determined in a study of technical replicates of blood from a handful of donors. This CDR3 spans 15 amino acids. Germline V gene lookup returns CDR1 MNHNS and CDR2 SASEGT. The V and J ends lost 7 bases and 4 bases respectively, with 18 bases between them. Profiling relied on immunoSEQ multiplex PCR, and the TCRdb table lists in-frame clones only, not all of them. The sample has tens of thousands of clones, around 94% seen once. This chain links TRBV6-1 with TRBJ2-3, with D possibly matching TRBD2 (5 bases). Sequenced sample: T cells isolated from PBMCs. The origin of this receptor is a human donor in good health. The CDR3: CASTLVGLGSDTQYF. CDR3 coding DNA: TGTGCCAGCACCTTGGTAGGACTTGGTTCAGATACGCAGTATTTT.